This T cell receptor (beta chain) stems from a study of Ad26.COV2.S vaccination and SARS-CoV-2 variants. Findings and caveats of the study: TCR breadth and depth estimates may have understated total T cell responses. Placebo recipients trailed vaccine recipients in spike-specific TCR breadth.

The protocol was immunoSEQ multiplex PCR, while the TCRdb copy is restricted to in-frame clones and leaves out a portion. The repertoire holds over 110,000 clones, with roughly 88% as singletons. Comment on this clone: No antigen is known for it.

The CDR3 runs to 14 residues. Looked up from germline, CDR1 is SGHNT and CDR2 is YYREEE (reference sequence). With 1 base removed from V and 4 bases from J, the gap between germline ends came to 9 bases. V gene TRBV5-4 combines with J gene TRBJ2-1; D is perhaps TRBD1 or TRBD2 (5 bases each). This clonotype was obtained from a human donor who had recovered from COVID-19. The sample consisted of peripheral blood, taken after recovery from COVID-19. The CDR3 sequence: CASSLRGEYNEQFF. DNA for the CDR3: TGTGCCAGCAGCTTGAGGGGAGAGTACAATGAGCAGTTCTTC.